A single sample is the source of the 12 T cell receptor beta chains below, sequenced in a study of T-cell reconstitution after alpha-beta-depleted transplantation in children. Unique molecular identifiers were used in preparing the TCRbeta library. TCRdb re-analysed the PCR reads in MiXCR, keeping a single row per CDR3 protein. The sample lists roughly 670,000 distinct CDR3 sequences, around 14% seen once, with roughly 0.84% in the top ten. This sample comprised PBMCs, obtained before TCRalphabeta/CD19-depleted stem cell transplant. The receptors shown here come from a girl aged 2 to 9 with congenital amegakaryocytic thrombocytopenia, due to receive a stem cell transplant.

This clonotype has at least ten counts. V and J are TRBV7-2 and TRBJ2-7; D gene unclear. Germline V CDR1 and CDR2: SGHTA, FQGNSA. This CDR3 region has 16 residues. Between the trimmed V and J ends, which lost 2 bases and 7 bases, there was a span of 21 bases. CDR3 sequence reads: CASSLSGLTLGWEQYF. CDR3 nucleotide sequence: TGTGCCAGCAGCTTAAGTGGGCTAACCCTGGGGTGGGAGCAGTACTTC.

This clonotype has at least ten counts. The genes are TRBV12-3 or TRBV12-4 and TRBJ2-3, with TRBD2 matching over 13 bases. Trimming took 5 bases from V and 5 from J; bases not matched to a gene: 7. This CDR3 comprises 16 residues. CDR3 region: CASSDGTSGVEDTQYF. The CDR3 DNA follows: TGTGCCAGCAGTGACGGGACTAGCGGGGTCGAAGATACGCAGTATTTT.

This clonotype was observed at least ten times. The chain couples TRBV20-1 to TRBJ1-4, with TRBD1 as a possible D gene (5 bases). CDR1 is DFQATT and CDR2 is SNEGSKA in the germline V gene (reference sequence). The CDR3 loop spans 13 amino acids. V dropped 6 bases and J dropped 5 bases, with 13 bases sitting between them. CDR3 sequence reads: CSATLTENEKLFF. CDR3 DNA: TGCAGTGCGACTCTGACAGAAAATGAAAAACTGTTTTTT.

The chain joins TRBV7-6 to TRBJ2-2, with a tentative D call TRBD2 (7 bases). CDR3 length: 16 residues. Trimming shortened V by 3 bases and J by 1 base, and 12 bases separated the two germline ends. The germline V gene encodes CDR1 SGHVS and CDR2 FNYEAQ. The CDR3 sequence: CASSLAGAGNTGELFF. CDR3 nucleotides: TGTGCCAGCAGCTTGGCGGGGGCCGGGAACACCGGGGAGCTGTTTTTT.

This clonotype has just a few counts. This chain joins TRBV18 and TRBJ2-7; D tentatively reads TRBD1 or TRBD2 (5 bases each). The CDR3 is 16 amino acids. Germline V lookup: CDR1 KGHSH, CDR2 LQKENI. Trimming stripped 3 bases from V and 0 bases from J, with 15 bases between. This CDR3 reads CASSPTSGTLSYEQYF. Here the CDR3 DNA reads TGTGCCAGCTCACCTACCTCCGGGACCCTCTCCTACGAGCAGTACTTC.

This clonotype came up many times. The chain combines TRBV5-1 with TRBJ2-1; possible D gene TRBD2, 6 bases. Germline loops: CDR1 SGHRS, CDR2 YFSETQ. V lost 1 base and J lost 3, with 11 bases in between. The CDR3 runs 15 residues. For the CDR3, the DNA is TGCGCCAGCAGCTTGTGGGACTTGAACTACAATGAGCAGTTCTTC. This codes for CASSLWDLNYNEQFF.

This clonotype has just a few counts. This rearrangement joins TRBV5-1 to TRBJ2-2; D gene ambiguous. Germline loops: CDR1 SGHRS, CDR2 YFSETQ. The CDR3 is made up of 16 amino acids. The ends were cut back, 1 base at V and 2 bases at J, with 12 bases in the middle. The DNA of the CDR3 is TGCGCCAGCAGCTTGTTTGTCCAACCAAACACCGGGGAGCTGTTTTTT. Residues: CASSLFVQPNTGELFF. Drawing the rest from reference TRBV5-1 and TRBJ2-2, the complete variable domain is KAGVTQTPRYLIKTRGQQVTLSCSPISGHRSVSWYQQTPGQGLQFLFEYFSETQRNKGNFPGRFSGRQFSNSRSEMNVSTLELGDSALYLCASSLFVQPNTGELFFGEGSRLTVL.

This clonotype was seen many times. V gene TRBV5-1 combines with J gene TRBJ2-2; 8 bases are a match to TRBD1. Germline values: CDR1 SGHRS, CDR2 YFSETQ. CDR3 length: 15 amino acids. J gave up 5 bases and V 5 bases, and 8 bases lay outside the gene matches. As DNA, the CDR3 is TGCGCCAGCAGGGGACAGGCCATTAAGACCGGGGAGCTGTTTTTT. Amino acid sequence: CASRGQAIKTGELFF.

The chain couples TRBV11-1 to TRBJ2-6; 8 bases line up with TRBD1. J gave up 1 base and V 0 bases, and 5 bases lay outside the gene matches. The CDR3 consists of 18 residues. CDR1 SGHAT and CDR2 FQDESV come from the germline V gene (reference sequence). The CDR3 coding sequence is TGTGCCAGCAGCTTAGCCGGGACAGGATTATCTGGGGCCAACGTCCTGACTTTC. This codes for CASSLAGTGLSGANVLTF.

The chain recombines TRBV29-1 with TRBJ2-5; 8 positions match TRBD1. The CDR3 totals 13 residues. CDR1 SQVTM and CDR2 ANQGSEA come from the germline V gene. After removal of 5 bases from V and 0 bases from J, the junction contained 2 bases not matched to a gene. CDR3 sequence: CSVNRGYQETQYF. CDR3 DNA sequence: TGCAGCGTTAACAGGGGGTACCAAGAGACCCAGTACTTC.

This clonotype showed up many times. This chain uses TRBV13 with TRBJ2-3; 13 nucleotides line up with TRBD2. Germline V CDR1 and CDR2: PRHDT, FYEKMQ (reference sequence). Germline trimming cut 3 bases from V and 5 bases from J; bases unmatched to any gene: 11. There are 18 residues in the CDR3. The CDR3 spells CASSLDERTSGSLDTQYF. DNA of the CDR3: TGTGCCAGCAGCTTGGACGAGAGGACTAGCGGGAGTTTAGATACGCAGTATTTT. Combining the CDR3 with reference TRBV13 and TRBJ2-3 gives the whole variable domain AAGVIQSPRHLIKEKRETATLKCYPIPRHDTVYWYQQGPGQDPQFLISFYEKMQSDKGSIPDRFSAQQFSDYHSELNMSSLELGDSALYFCASSLDERTSGSLDTQYFGPGTRLTVL.

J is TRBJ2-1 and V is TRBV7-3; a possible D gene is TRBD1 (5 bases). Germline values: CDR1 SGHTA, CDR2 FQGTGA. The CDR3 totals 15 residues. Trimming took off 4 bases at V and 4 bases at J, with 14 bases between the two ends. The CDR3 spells CASSSYRTPYNEQFF. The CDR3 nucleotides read TGTGCCAGCAGCTCTTACCGGACACCTTACAATGAGCAGTTCTTC.